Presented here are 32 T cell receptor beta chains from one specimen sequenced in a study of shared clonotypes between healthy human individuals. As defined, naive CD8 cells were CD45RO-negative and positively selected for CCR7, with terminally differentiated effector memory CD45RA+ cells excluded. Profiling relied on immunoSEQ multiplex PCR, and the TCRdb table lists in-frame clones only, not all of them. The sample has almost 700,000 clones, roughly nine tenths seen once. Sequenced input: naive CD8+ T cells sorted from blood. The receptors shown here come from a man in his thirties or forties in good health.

CDR3 sequence (DNA): TGTGCCAGCTCATCCGGACTGAACACCGGGGAGCTGTTTTTT. Protein sequence: CASSSGLNTGELFF. The V and J genes are TRBV18 and TRBJ2-2, with D tentatively TRBD2 (5 bases). The ends were cut back, 5 bases at V and 1 base at J, with 8 bases in the middle. This CDR3 contains 14 residues. Germline lookup yields CDR1 KGHSH and CDR2 LQKENI.

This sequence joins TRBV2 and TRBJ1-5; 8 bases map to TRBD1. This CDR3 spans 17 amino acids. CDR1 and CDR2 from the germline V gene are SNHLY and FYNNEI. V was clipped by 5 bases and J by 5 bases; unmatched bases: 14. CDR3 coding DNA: TGTGCCAGCAGTCAGCTGTCCGGGACAGGAGATGATCAGCCCCAGCATTTT. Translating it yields CASSQLSGTGDDQPQHF.

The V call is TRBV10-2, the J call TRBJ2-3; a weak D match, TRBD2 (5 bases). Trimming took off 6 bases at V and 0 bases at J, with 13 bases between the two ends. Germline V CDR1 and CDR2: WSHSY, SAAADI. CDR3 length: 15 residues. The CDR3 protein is CASSLWWTSTDTQYF. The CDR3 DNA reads TGCGCCAGCAGCCTTTGGTGGACTAGCACAGATACGCAGTATTTT.

This CDR3 reads CASSSRTSYEQYF. The CDR3 DNA reads TGCGCCAGCAGCTCGCGAACCTCCTACGAGCAGTACTTC. The J gene is TRBJ2-7, the V gene TRBV5-1; D remains ambiguous. Between the trimmed V and J ends, which lost 3 bases and 0 bases, there was a span of 7 bases. Germline V CDR1 and CDR2: SGHRS, YFSETQ. This CDR3 comprises 13 residues.

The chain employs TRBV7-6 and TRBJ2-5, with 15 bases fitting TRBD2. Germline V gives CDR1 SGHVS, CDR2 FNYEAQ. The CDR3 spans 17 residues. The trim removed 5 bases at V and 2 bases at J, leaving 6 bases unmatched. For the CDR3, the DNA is TGTGCCAGCAGCACGGGACTAGCGGGAGGTGGGCAAGAGACCCAGTACTTC. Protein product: CASSTGLAGGGQETQYF.

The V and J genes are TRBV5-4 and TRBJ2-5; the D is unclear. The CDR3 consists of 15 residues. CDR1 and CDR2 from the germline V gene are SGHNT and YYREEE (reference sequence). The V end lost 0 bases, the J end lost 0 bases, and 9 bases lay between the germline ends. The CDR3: CASSLEGGHQETQYF. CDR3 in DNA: TGTGCCAGCAGCTTGGAAGGCGGACACCAAGAGACCCAGTACTTC.

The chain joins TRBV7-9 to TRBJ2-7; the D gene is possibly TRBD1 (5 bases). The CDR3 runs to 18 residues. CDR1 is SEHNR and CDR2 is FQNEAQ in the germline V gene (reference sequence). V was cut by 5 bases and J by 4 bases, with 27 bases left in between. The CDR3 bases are TGTGCCAGCAGCCTTAGGGGCTCGGGCCACGAGTGGGATTACGAGCAGTACTTC. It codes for CASSLRGSGHEWDYEQYF.

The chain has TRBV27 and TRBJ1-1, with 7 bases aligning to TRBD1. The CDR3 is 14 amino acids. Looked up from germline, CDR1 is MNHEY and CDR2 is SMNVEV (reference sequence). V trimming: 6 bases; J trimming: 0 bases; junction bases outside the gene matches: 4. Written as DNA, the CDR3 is TGTGCCAGCAGAACGACAGGGATGAACACTGAAGCTTTCTTT. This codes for CASRTTGMNTEAFF.

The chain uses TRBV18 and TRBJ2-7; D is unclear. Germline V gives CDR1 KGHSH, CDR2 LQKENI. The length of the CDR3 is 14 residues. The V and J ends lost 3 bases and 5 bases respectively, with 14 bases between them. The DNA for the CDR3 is TGTGCCAGCTCACCGTTTAGACGAAGCGACGAGCAGTACTTC. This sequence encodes CASSPFRRSDEQYF. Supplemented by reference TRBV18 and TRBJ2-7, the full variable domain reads NAGVMQNPRHLVRRRGQEARLRCSPMKGHSHVYWYRQLPEEGLKFMVYLQKENIIDESGMPKERFSAEFPKEGPSILRIQQVVRGDSAAYFCASSPFRRSDEQYFGPGTRLTVT.

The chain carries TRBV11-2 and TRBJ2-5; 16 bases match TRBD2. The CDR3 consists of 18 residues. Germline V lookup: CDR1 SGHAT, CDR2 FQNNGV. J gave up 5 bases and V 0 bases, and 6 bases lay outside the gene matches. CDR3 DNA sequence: TGTGCCAGCAGCTTAGATAACTGGGGACTAGCGGGAGGGGAGACCCAGTACTTC. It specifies CASSLDNWGLAGGETQYF.

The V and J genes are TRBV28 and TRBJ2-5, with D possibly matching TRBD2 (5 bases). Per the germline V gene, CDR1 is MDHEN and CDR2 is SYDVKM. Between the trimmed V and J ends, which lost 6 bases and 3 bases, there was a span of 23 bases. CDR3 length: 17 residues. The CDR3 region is CASSSNNPDSEEETQYF. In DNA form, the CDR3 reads TGTGCCAGCAGCTCAAATAATCCCGATAGCGAGGAAGAGACCCAGTACTTC.

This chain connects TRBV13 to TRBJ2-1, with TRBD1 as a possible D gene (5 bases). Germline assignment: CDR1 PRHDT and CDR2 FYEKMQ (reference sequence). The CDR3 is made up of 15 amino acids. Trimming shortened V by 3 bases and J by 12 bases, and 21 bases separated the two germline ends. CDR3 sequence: CASSFRVRVSAGQFF. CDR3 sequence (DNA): TGTGCCAGCAGCTTCAGGGTAAGGGTTTCGGCAGGGCAGTTCTTC.

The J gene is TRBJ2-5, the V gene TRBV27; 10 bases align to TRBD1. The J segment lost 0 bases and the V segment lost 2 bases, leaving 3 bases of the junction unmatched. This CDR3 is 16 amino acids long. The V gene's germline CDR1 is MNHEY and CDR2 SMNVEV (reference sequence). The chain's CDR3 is CASSLRGQGYQETQYF. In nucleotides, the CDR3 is TGTGCCAGCAGTTTAAGGGGACAGGGGTACCAAGAGACCCAGTACTTC.

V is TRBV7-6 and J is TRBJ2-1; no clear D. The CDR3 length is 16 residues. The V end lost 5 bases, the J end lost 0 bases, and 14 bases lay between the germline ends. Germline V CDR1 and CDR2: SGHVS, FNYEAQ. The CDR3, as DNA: TGTGCCAGCAGCCCCCCCCATTGGGACTCCTACAATGAGCAGTTCTTC. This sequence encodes CASSPPHWDSYNEQFF.

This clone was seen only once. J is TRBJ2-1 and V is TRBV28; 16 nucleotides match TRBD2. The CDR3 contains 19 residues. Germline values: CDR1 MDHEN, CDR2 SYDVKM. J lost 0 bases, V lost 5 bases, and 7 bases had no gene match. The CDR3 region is CASSPGTSGRDSSYNEQFF. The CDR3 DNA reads TGTGCCAGCAGTCCGGGGACTAGCGGGAGGGACAGCTCCTACAATGAGCAGTTCTTC.

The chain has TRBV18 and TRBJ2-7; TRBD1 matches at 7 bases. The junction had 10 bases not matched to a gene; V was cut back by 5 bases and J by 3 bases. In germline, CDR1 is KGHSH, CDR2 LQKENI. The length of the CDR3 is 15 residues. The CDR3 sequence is CASSYGQASHYEQYF. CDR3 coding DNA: TGTGCCAGCTCATACGGACAGGCATCACACTACGAGCAGTACTTC.

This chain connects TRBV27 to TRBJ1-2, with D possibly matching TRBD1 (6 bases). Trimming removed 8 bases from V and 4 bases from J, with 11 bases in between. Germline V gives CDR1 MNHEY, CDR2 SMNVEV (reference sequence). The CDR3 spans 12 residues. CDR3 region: CASAGEGYGYTF. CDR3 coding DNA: TGTGCCAGCGCAGGGGAGGGCTATGGCTACACCTTC.

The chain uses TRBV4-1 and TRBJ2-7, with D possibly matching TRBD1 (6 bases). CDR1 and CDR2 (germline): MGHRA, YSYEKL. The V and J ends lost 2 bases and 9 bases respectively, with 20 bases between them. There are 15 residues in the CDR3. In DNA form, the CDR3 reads TGCGCCAGCAGCCAACCCGGGACATCCCCCAACGGGCAGTACTTC. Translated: CASSQPGTSPNGQYF.

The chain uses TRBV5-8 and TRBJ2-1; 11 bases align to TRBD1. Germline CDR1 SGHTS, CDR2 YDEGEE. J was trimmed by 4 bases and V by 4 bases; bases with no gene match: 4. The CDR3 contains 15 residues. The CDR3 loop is CASSGGTGGYNEQFF. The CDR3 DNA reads TGTGCCAGCAGCGGAGGGACAGGGGGGTACAATGAGCAGTTCTTC.

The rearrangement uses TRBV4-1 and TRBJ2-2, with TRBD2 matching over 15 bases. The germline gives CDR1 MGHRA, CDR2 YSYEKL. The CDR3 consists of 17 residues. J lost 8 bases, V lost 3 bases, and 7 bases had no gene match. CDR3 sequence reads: CASSHEPGLAGGGELFF. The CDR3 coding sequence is TGCGCCAGCAGCCATGAACCGGGACTAGCGGGAGGTGGGGAGCTGTTTTTT.

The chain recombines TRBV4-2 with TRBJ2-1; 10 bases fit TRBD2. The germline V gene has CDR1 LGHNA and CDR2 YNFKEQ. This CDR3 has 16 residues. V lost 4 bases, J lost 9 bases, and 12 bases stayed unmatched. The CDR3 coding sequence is TGTGCCAGCAGCCCCCGGGCTAGCGGGAGTCATGGTGAGCAGTTCTTC. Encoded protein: CASSPRASGSHGEQFF.

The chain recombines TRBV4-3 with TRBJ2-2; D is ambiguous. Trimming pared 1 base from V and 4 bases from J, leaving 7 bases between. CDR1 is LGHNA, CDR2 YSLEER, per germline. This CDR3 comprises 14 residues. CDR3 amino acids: CASSQGQFTGELFF. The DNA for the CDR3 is TGCGCCAGCAGCCAAGGGCAGTTCACCGGGGAGCTGTTTTTT.

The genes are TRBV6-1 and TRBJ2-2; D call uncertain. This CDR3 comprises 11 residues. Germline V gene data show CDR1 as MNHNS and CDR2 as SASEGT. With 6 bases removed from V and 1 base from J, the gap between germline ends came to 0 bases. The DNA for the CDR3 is TGTGCCAGCAGGAACACCGGGGAGCTGTTTTTT. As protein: CASRNTGELFF.

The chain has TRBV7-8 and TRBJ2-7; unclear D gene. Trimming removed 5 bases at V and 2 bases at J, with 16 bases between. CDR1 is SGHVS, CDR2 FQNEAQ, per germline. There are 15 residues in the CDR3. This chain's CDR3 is CASSMRRGLAYEQYF. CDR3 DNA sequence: TGTGCCAGCAGCATGCGGAGAGGTTTGGCCTACGAGCAGTACTTC.

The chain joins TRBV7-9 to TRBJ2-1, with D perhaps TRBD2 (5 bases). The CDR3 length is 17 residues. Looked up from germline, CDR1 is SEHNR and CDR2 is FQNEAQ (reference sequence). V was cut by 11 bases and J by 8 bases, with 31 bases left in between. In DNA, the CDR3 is TGTGCCGCCCAGCCGGACTCGGCCAGACCCCCTACATATGAGCAGTTCTTC. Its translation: CAAQPDSARPPTYEQFF.

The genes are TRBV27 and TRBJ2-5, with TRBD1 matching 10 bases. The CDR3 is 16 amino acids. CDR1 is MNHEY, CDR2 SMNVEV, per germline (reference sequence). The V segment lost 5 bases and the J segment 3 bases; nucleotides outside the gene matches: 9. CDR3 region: CASSQPGTGEKETQYF. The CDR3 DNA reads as TGTGCCAGCAGTCAACCTGGGACAGGGGAAAAAGAGACCCAGTACTTC.

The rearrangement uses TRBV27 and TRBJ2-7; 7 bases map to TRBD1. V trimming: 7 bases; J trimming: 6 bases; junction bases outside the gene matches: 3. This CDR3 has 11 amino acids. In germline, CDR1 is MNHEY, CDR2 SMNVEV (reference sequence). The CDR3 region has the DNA TGTGCCAGCACCAGGGGGAGCGAGCAGTACTTC. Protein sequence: CASTRGSEQYF.

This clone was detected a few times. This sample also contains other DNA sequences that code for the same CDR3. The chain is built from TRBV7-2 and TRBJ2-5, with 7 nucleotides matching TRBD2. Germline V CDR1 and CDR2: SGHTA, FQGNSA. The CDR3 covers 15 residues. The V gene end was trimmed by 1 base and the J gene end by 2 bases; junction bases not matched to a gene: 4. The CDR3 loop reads CASSLGGGPQETQYF. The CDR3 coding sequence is TGTGCCAGCAGCTTAGGGGGGGGACCGCAAGAGACCCAGTACTTC. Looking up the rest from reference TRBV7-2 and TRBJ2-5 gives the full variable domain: GAGVSQSPSNKVTEKGKDVELRCDPISGHTALYWYRQSLGQGLEFLIYFQGNSAPDKSGLPSDRFSAERTGGSVSTLTIQRTQQEDSAVYLCASSLGGGPQETQYFGPGTRLLVL.

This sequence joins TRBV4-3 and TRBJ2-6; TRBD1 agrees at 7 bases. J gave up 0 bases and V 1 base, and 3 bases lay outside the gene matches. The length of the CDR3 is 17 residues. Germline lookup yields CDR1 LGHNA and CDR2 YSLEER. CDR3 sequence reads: CASSQGTGSSGANVLTF. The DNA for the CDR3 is TGCGCCAGCAGCCAAGGGACAGGTAGCTCTGGGGCCAACGTCCTGACTTTC.

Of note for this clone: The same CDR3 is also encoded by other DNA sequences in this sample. CDR3 sequence (DNA): TGTGCCAGCAGTCTTATAGCGGGGGCCACAGATACGCAGTATTTT. Protein: CASSLIAGATDTQYF. V usage is TRBV28 and J usage is TRBJ2-3; 9 bases fit TRBD2. Trimming cost V 5 bases and J 2 bases; bases outside gene matches: 5. Per germline, CDR1 MDHEN and CDR2 SYDVKM. The CDR3 is 15 amino acids.

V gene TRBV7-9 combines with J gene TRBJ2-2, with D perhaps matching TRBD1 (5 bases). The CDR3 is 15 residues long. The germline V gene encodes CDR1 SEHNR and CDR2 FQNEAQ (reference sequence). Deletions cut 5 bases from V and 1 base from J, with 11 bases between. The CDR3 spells CASSKGEENTGELFF. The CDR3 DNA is TGTGCCAGCAGCAAAGGGGAAGAGAACACCGGGGAGCTGTTTTTT. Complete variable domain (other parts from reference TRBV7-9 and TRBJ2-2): DTGVSQNPRHKITKRGQNVTFRCDPISEHNRLYWYRQTLGQGPEFLTYFQNEAQLEKSRLLSDRFSAERPKGSFSTLEIQRTEQGDSAMYLCASSKGEENTGELFFGEGSRLTVL.

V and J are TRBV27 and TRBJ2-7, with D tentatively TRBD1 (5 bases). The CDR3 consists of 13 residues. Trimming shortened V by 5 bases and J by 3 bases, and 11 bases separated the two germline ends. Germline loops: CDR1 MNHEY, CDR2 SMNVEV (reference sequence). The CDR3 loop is CASSATVYYEQYF. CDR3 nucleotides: TGTGCCAGCAGTGCGACAGTTTACTACGAGCAGTACTTC.